The clone carrying this T cell receptor (beta chain) was seen only a few times. Its antigen is still unknown. V shed 4 bases, J shed 4 bases, and the junction held 3 bases outside the gene matches. There are 14 residues in the CDR3. CDR1 is SGHKS, CDR2 YYEKEE, per germline (reference sequence). Using a J-beta primer mix together with a sample-barcoded 5' primer, a second PCR was run for about 6 to 11 cycles. TCRdb re-derived calls from the 5' RACE reads in MiXCR, one entry per CDR3 protein. In the table there are 550,000 to 600,000 distinct CDR3 sequences, roughly 28% of which are singletons. The sample, about 9.7 milliliters of peripheral blood, was drawn from each donor. The sample comes from a study of blood T cells in healthy people across ages. Study-wide findings and caveats: Long-lived donors had more naive CD4+ cells and higher diversity than aged donors.

The sequence was obtained from a woman in her 70s in good health. The sample was blood. The V call is TRBV5-5, the J call TRBJ1-2, with 11 bases matching TRBD1. The CDR3 region is CASSGGTGGYGYTF. The CDR3 DNA reads TGTGCCAGCAGCGGGGGGACAGGGGGCTATGGCTACACCTTC.